What follows are 2 T cell receptor beta chains derived from one specimen sequenced in a study of T cells in Graves' hyperthyroidism and ophthalmopathy. RNA transcripts yielded amplified TCR beta CDR3 regions. The HTBI primer set drove a first-round RT-PCR of the TCR CDR3. TCRdb re-called the multiplex PCR reads with MiXCR, one entry per CDR3 protein. This table holds nearly 600,000 distinct CDR3 sequences, 11% to 15% found once. Material for sequencing was blood. Every receptor here comes from a woman in her twenties or thirties with Graves' hyperthyroidism that later progressed to Graves' ophthalmopathy.

The gene calls are TRBV7-2 and TRBJ2-2; D call uncertain. V dropped 5 bases and J dropped 3 bases, with 7 bases sitting between them. The germline gives CDR1 SGHTA, CDR2 FQGNSA. The CDR3 has 13 amino acids. Here the CDR3 DNA reads TGTGCCAGCAGCCCAAGACACACCGGGGAGCTGTTTTTT. This gives the protein CASSPRHTGELFF.

This clonotype was picked up a small number of times. The chain recombines TRBV19 with TRBJ1-5; weak D call: TRBD1 (6 bases). The V gene lost 9 bases and the J gene lost 7 bases, with 31 bases spanning the gap. This CDR3 region has 18 residues. Germline values: CDR1 LNHDA, CDR2 SQIVND (reference sequence). The CDR3 DNA reads as TGTGCCAGCAGTGGCGGTGGTGGGGGGCAGACATGGACCCAGCCCCAGCATTTT. This translates into CASSGGGGGQTWTQPQHF.